The sequence of this T cell receptor (beta chain) was determined in a study of regulatory T cells in long-lasting Graves disease. General observations from the study: Persistent Graves' disease cases displayed lower TCR diversity than newly diagnosed ones.

This clonotype was seen more than once but under ten times. The antigen remains undetermined. The ends lost 7 bases at V and 2 bases at J; junction bases unmatched: 4. The CDR3 extends over 14 amino acids. Per germline, CDR1 WNHNN and CDR2 SYGVQD (reference sequence). As for time point: newly diagnosed GD, antithyroid drugs for less than 3 months. RNA isolated from PBMCs was used to make the TCR library. By American Thyroid Association guidelines, Graves' disease was diagnosed in the cohort. For TCR beta, libraries came from iRepertoire HTBI primers and Arm-PCR of CDR3 regions. TCRdb reprocessed the multiplex PCR reads with MiXCR, giving one entry per CDR3 protein. The table shows 400,000 to 500,000 distinct CDR3 sequences, with about a sixth occurring only once. These data also featured in a second study, about T cells in Graves' hyperthyroidism and ophthalmopathy. As that report states: In the first-round RT-PCR of the TCR CDR3, the HTBI primer set was used.

The chain recombines TRBV10-1 with TRBJ2-3; 9 bases fit TRBD2. This clonotype originated in a woman aged 18 to 35 with Graves disease. The specimen was peripheral blood mononuclear cells (PBMCs), collected at new diagnosis, from a patient treated with antithyroid drugs. In nucleotides, the CDR3 is TGCGCCAGCACACCTAGCGGGGACACAGATACGCAGTATTTT. As protein: CASTPSGDTDTQYF.